The next 2 T cell receptor beta chains were all read from a single sample in a study of T cell repertoires in cytomegalovirus infection. These TCRs' antigens remain unknown. TCRdb ran MiXCR on the reads and lists one entry per CDR3 protein. The repertoire holds 400,000 to 600,000 distinct CDR3 sequences, with approximately 46% as singletons. Sequenced here: cultured PBMCs, sampled from culture after CMV antigen stimulation. These receptors were obtained from a human donor in good health (CMV status not recorded). Some clones in this sample may be carry-over from other donors' samples.

This chain joins TRBV19 and TRBJ2-5, with D possibly TRBD1 on 5 matching bases. The CDR3 extends over 13 amino acids. CDR1 LNHDA and CDR2 SQIVND come from the germline V gene (reference sequence). V lost 2 bases to trimming and J lost 5 bases, with 9 bases between them. CDR3 protein: CASSISGSETQYF. DNA for the CDR3: TGTGCCAGTAGTATATCAGGGTCTGAGACCCAGTACTTC.

The CDR3 DNA follows: TGCGCCAGCAGCCTCGAAACCGGGAGGTTATACAATGAGCAGTTCTTC. Its translation is CASSLETGRLYNEQFF. V and J are TRBV4-1 and TRBJ2-1; 7 bases agree with TRBD2. The CDR3 runs 16 residues. Germline CDR1 is MGHRA and CDR2 is YSYEKL. Losses at the gene ends were 4 bases for V and 4 bases for J; bases not matched to a gene: 10.